This entry features one T cell receptor beta chain sequence. The antigen is not known. The data originate from a study of graft-versus-host responses after intestinal transplantation. Study at large: Isolated intestinal, liver-intestinal, or multivisceral transplants were what recipients had. Recipients uniformly received anti-thymocyte globulin induction, followed by tacrolimus and steroids for three to four years.

The protocol was immunoSEQ multiplex PCR, while the TCRdb copy is restricted to in-frame clones and leaves out a portion. The sample carries some 90,000 clones, roughly 92% recorded once. Overall study findings and caveats: Association was observed between peak circulating GvH clone levels and early post-transplant HvG declines. GvH clones detected in recipient marrow included some appearing first in ileum or blood.

Per the germline V gene, CDR1 is MDHEN and CDR2 is SYDVKM. The CDR3 runs 15 residues. V was clipped by 5 bases and J by 10 bases, with 21 bases between them. The input for sequencing was unstimulated CD4+ T cells sorted from spleen or lymph node cells, taken before intestinal transplant. The sequence was collected from a human donor who received an intestinal transplant. The chain couples TRBV28 to TRBJ2-1, with D uncertain. CDR3 protein: CASSLNGVWAIEQFF. The CDR3 bases are TGTGCCAGCAGTCTCAATGGGGTATGGGCGATAGAGCAGTTCTTC. The variable domain in full, with the rest retrieved from reference TRBV28 and TRBJ2-1, is DVKVTQSSRYLVKRTGEKVFLECVQDMDHENMFWYRQDPGLGLRLIYFSYDVKMKEKGDIPEGYSVSREKKERFSLILESASTNQTSMYLCASSLNGVWAIEQFFGPGTRLTVL.